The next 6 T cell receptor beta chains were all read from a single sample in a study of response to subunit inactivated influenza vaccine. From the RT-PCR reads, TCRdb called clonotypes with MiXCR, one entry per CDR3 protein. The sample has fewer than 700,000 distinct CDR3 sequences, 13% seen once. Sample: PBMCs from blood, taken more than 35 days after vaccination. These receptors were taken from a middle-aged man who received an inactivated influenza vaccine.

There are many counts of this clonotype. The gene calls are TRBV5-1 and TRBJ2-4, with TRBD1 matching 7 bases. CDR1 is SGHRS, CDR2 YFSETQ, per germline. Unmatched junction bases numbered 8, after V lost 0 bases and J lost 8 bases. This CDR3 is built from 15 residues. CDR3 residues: CASSLEGQPSDIQYF. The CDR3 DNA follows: TGCGCCAGCAGCTTGGAGGGACAGCCTTCAGACATTCAGTACTTC.

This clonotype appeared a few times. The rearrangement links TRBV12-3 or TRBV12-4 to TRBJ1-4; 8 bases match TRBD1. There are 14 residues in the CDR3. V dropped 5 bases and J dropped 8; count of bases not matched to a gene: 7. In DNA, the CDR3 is TGTGCCAGCAGTAGGACAGGGCATTCAGAAAAACTGTTTTTT. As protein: CASSRTGHSEKLFF.

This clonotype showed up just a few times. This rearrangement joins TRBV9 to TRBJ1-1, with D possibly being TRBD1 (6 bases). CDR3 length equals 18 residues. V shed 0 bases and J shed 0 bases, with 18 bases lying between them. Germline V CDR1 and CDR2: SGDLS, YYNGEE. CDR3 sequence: CASSVVGIGTQLNTEAFF. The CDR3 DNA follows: TGTGCCAGCAGCGTAGTCGGGATAGGGACACAATTGAACACTGAAGCTTTCTTT.

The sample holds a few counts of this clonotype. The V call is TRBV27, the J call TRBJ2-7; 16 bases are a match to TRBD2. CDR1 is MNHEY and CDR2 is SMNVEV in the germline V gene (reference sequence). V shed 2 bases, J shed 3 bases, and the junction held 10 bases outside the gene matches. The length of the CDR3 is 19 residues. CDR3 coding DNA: TGTGCCAGCAGTTTAATTCCGGGGACTAGCGGGAGGGCCCTCTACGAGCAGTACTTC. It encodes CASSLIPGTSGRALYEQYF.

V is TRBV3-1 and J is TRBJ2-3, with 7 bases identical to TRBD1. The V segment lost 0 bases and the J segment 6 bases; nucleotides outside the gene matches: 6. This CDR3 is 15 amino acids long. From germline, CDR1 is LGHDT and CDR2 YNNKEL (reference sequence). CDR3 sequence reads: CASSQDWLQGDTQYF. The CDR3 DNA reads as TGTGCCAGCAGCCAAGACTGGCTACAGGGGGATACGCAGTATTTT.

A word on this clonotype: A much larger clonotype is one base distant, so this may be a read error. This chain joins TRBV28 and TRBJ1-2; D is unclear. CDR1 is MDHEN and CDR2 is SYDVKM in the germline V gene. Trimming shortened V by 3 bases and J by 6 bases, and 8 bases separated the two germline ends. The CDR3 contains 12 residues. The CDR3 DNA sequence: TGTGCCAGCAGTTTTAAATGGAATGGCTACACCTTC. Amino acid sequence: CASSFKWNGYTF.